What follows are 26 T cell receptor beta chains derived from one specimen sequenced in a study of blood T cell repertoires in COVID-19. Produced via immunoSEQ multiplex PCR; TCRdb's table is partial and in-frame only. The table records 90,000 to 120,000 clones, roughly 90% of them present only once. Sequencing used peripheral blood. All receptors come from a middle-aged man with active or convalescent COVID-19.

The chain is built from TRBV28 and TRBJ1-1, with 8 positions matching TRBD1. CDR1 MDHEN and CDR2 SYDVKM come from the germline V gene. The CDR3 has 15 residues. V lost 3 bases and J lost 5; bases outside the gene matches: 8. The CDR3 DNA is TGTGCCAGCAGTTTTCAGGGGGCTGGGAGGACTGAAGCTTTCTTT. Encoded protein: CASSFQGAGRTEAFF.

The V and J genes are TRBV2 and TRBJ1-2; D is perhaps TRBD1 (6 bases). The germline gives CDR1 SNHLY, CDR2 FYNNEI. The CDR3 has 13 residues. With 5 bases removed from V and 8 bases from J, the gap between germline ends came to 15 bases. CDR3 bases: TGTGCCAGCAGTTTGGACAGAACGGGCGGCTACACCTTC. Its translation: CASSLDRTGGYTF.

The chain employs TRBV7-2 and TRBJ2-1; 9 bases line up with TRBD2. Germline V CDR1 and CDR2: SGHTA, FQGNSA. The CDR3 is 17 residues long. After removal of 2 bases from V and 6 bases from J, the junction contained 11 bases not matched to a gene. The DNA for the CDR3 is TGTGCCAGCAGCTTATTTCGGACTAGCGAGAGAGGCAATGAGCAGTTCTTC. It translates to CASSLFRTSERGNEQFF.

The gene calls are TRBV29-1 and TRBJ2-7; D is possibly TRBD1 (5 bases). The CDR3 sequence is 12 residues long. The V gene's germline CDR1 is SQVTM and CDR2 ANQGSEA. V was trimmed by 4 bases and J by 6 bases, leaving 13 bases between them. The CDR3: CSVAPGPGEQYF. The DNA for the CDR3 is TGCAGCGTTGCTCCAGGGCCCGGCGAGCAGTACTTC.

This clone was seen only once. The chain combines TRBV10-3 with TRBJ1-6; TRBD1 agrees at 9 bases. After removal of 10 bases from V and 9 bases from J, the junction contained 10 bases not matched to a gene. The CDR3 consists of 14 residues. Germline V CDR1 and CDR2: ENHRY, SYGVKD. The CDR3 DNA is TGTGCCACGTGGGACAGGGAGGGGAGTTCACCCCTCCACTTT. This codes for CATWDREGSSPLHF.

The V call is TRBV10-3, the J call TRBJ1-2, with a possible D match to TRBD1 (6 bases). Germline lookup yields CDR1 ENHRY and CDR2 SYGVKD. This CDR3 is built from 14 residues. V lost 4 bases to trimming and J lost 3 bases, with 12 bases between them. CDR3 nucleotide sequence: TGTGCCATCAGTGGGGACACTCCTTACTATGGCTACACCTTC. Its protein is CAISGDTPYYGYTF.

The chain employs TRBV13 and TRBJ1-2; 8 bases map to TRBD1. Germline CDR1 is PRHDT and CDR2 is FYEKMQ (reference sequence). V lost 5 bases to trimming and J lost 10 bases; unmatched junction nucleotides: 6. The CDR3 covers 12 residues. Written as DNA, the CDR3 is TGTGCCAGCAGCAAAAGGGACAGGTTCTACACCTTC. Amino acid sequence: CASSKRDRFYTF. Full variable domain (outside the CDR3, taken from reference TRBV13 and TRBJ1-2): AAGVIQSPRHLIKEKRETATLKCYPIPRHDTVYWYQQGPGQDPQFLISFYEKMQSDKGSIPDRFSAQQFSDYHSELNMSSLELGDSALYFCASSKRDRFYTFGSGTRLTVV.

This clone has a handful of counts. In DNA form, the CDR3 reads TGTGCCAGCAGCCAAGATTTCGTCGGGAACACCGGGGAGCTGTTTTTT. Translating it yields CASSQDFVGNTGELFF. V gene TRBV3-1 (or the pseudogene TRBV3-2) combines with J gene TRBJ2-2; no firm D call. Looked up from germline, CDR1 is LGHDT and CDR2 is YNNKEL (reference sequence). The CDR3 sequence is 16 residues long. The V gene lost 0 bases and the J gene lost 1 base, with 9 bases spanning the gap.

This chain uses TRBV10-3 with TRBJ1-1; D gene ambiguous. V dropped 2 bases and J dropped 3 bases, with 7 bases sitting between them. Germline V gives CDR1 ENHRY, CDR2 SYGVKD. CDR3 length equals 13 residues. Written as DNA, the CDR3 is TGTGCCATCAGTGAGCCCGGTTACACTGAAGCTTTCTTT. Translated, it gives CAISEPGYTEAFF.

This chain links TRBV5-6 with TRBJ2-1, with D possibly being TRBD2 (6 bases). CDR1 and CDR2 (germline): SGHDT, YYEEEE. CDR3 length: 16 residues. Trimming cost V 4 bases and J 4 bases, with 18 bases left between them. Here the CDR3 DNA reads TGTGCCAGCAGCCCCCTCGCCGGGACTGCATACAATGAGCAGTTCTTC. It specifies CASSPLAGTAYNEQFF.

The CDR3 DNA is TGTGCCAGCAGGCGGGGACAGGGAGCTAACTATGGCTACACCTTC. This translates into CASRRGQGANYGYTF. The V and J genes are TRBV7-2 and TRBJ1-2, with TRBD1 identical over 9 bases. Trimming cost V 6 bases and J 0 bases; bases outside gene matches: 5. The V gene's germline CDR1 is SGHTA and CDR2 FQGNSA. The CDR3 contains 15 residues.

The rearrangement uses TRBV29-1 and TRBJ1-1; 10 bases line up with TRBD1. Per the germline V gene, CDR1 is SQVTM and CDR2 is ANQGSEA. The CDR3 loop spans 12 amino acids. V dropped 6 bases and J dropped 5; count of bases not matched to a gene: 3. For the CDR3, the DNA is TGCAGCGTCGGGACAGGGGAAACTGAAGCTTTCTTT. This translates into CSVGTGETEAFF.

The V gene is TRBV10-3, the J gene TRBJ1-2, with no clear D. Trimming left V 3 bases short and J 5 bases short, with 10 bases between. CDR3 length: 13 residues. Looked up from germline, CDR1 is ENHRY and CDR2 is SYGVKD. The CDR3 spells CAISDDSGYGYTF. The CDR3 DNA reads TGTGCCATCAGTGACGATTCGGGATATGGCTACACCTTC.

The chain uses TRBV10-3 and TRBJ1-1, with 8 bases that match TRBD1. Germline CDR1 ENHRY, CDR2 SYGVKD. The CDR3 length is 13 residues. V dropped 6 bases and J dropped 4; count of bases not matched to a gene: 4. CDR3 sequence (DNA): TGTGCCATCAGGGAGGACAGGGCCACTGAAGCTTTCTTT. Translated, it gives CAIREDRATEAFF.

This clone was seen only once. This chain connects TRBV9 to TRBJ2-3, with D uncertain. This CDR3 spans 15 amino acids. Germline V gene sequence: CDR1 SGDLS, CDR2 YYNGEE. V gave up 3 bases and J gave up 2 bases, with 13 bases separating them. The CDR3 coding sequence is TGTGCCAGCAGCGACCAACCAGTAAACACAGATACGCAGTATTTT. As protein: CASSDQPVNTDTQYF.

The rearrangement joins TRBV2 to TRBJ2-1, with 7 bases aligning to TRBD2. J gave up 0 bases and V 11 bases, and 7 bases lay outside the gene matches. The germline CDR1 and CDR2 sequences are SNHLY and FYNNEI. This CDR3 is built from 14 residues. The CDR3 sequence: CAGGGVLSYNEQFF. CDR3 sequence (DNA): TGTGCCGGGGGGGGAGTTCTCTCCTACAATGAGCAGTTCTTC.

This chain uses TRBV15 with TRBJ2-7; TRBD1 matches 9 bases. V shed 0 bases, J shed 2 bases, and the junction held 8 bases outside the gene matches. There are 17 residues in the CDR3. Germline assignment: CDR1 LNHNV and CDR2 YYDKDF (reference sequence). This CDR3 reads CATSRDLPGTGTYEQYF. For the CDR3, the DNA is TGTGCCACCAGCAGAGATTTACCCGGGACAGGGACCTACGAGCAGTACTTC.

This chain uses TRBV3-1 (or the pseudogene TRBV3-2) with TRBJ1-1; D unclear. The CDR3 contains 13 residues. Germline CDR1 is LGHDT and CDR2 is YNNKEL (reference sequence). Between the trimmed V and J ends, which lost 2 bases and 8 bases, there was a span of 12 bases. The CDR3 DNA is TGTGCCAGCAGCCAATCCACATACGGGGAAGCTTTCTTT. Its protein product is CASSQSTYGEAFF.

This chain connects TRBV3-1 (or the pseudogene TRBV3-2) to TRBJ2-7, with D unclear. The CDR3 consists of 11 residues. From germline, CDR1 is LGHDT and CDR2 YNNKEL (reference sequence). V dropped 3 bases and J dropped 6 bases, with 6 bases sitting between them. CDR3 DNA sequence: TGTGCCAGCAGCCAGCGCGGCGAGCAGTACTTC. This codes for CASSQRGEQYF.

The chain joins TRBV5-1 to TRBJ2-7; 7 bases are a match to TRBD2. The germline gives CDR1 SGHRS, CDR2 YFSETQ. With V trimmed by 0 bases and J by 1 base, 4 bases remained unmatched. This CDR3 has 15 residues. In DNA, the CDR3 is TGCGCCAGCAGCTTGGCGACTAGCCGGTCCTACGAGCAGTACTTC. The encoded protein is CASSLATSRSYEQYF.

The chain couples TRBV6-1 to TRBJ1-2, with TRBD1 matching over 7 bases. Germline V lookup: CDR1 MNHNS, CDR2 SASEGT. CDR3 length equals 15 residues. V shed 2 bases and J 5 bases; nucleotides not matched to a gene: 8. CDR3 amino acids: CASSEYEGQFYGYTF. The DNA for the CDR3 is TGTGCCAGCAGTGAATACGAGGGACAGTTTTATGGCTACACCTTC.

V usage is TRBV27 and J usage is TRBJ2-7; 9 positions match TRBD2. The CDR3 extends over 20 amino acids. Germline CDR1 reads MNHEY; CDR2 reads SMNVEV (reference sequence). V trimming: 7 bases; J trimming: 3 bases; junction bases outside the gene matches: 25. The CDR3 sequence is CASNQFWITSGRALFYEQYF. In DNA, the CDR3 is TGTGCCAGCAATCAGTTCTGGATCACTAGCGGGCGTGCCCTATTCTACGAGCAGTACTTC.

The chain employs TRBV2 and TRBJ1-2, with D perhaps TRBD1 (6 bases). V shed 7 bases and J shed 4 bases, with 13 bases lying between them. The CDR3 totals 13 residues. Germline assignment: CDR1 SNHLY and CDR2 FYNNEI. The CDR3 sequence: CASNPDRLYGYTF. The DNA of the CDR3 is TGTGCCAGCAACCCAGACAGGCTCTATGGCTACACCTTC.

The chain links TRBV5-1 to TRBJ2-1; TRBD2 agrees at 8 bases. Germline assignment: CDR1 SGHRS and CDR2 YFSETQ. CDR3 size: 15 residues. V was pared by 3 bases and J by 4 bases, with 6 bases of the junction left unmatched. CDR3 region: CASSSTSGPYNEQFF. CDR3 DNA sequence: TGCGCCAGCAGCTCAACTAGCGGCCCATACAATGAGCAGTTCTTC.

This clone came up once. The gene calls are TRBV18 and TRBJ2-7, with D perhaps matching TRBD2 (5 bases). This CDR3 has 13 amino acids. Germline CDR1 and CDR2: KGHSH and LQKENI. Trimming took off 2 bases at V and 2 bases at J, with 7 bases between the two ends. CDR3 coding DNA: TGTGCCAGCTCACCAACCGGGACCTACGAGCAGTACTTC. Translating it yields CASSPTGTYEQYF.

J is TRBJ2-2 and V is TRBV7-6; 10 positions agree with TRBD2. With 4 bases clipped from V and 0 bases from J, the junction kept 5 bases outside the gene matches. The CDR3 is 17 amino acids. Per the germline V gene, CDR1 is SGHVS and CDR2 is FNYEAQ. The CDR3 sequence is CASSSPTSGANTGELFF. The CDR3 coding sequence is TGTGCCAGCAGCTCCCCTACTAGCGGGGCGAACACCGGGGAGCTGTTTTTT.